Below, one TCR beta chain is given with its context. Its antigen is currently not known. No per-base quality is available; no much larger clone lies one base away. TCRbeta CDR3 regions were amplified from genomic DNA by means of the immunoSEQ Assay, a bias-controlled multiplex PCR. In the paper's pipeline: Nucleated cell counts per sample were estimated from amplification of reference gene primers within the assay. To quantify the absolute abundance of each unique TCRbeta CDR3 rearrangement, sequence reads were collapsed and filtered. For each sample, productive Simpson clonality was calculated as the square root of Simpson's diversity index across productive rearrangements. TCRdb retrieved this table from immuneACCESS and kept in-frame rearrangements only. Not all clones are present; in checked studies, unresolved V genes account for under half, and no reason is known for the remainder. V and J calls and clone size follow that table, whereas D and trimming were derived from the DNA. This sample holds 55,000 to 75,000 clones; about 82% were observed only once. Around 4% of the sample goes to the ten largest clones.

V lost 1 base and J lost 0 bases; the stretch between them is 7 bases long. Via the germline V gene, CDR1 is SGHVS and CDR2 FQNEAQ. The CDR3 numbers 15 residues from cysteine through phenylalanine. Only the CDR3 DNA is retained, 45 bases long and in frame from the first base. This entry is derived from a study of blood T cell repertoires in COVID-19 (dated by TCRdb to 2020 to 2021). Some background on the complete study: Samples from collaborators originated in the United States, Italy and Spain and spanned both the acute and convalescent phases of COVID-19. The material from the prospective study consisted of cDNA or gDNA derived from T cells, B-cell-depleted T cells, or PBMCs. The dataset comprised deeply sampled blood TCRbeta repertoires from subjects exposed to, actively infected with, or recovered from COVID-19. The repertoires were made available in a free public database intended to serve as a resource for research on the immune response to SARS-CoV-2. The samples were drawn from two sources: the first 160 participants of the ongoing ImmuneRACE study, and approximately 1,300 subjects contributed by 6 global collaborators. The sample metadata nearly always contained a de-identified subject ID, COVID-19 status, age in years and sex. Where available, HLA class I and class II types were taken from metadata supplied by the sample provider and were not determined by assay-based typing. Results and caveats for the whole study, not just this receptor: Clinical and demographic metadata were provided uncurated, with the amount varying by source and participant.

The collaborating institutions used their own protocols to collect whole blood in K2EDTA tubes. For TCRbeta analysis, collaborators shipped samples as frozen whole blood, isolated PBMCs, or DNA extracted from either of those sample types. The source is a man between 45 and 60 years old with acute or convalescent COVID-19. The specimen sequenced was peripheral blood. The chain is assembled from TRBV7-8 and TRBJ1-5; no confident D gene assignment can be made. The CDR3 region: CASSLGQYSNQPQHF. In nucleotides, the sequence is TGTGCCAGCAGCTTAGGGCAGTATAGCAATCAGCCCCAGCATTTT.